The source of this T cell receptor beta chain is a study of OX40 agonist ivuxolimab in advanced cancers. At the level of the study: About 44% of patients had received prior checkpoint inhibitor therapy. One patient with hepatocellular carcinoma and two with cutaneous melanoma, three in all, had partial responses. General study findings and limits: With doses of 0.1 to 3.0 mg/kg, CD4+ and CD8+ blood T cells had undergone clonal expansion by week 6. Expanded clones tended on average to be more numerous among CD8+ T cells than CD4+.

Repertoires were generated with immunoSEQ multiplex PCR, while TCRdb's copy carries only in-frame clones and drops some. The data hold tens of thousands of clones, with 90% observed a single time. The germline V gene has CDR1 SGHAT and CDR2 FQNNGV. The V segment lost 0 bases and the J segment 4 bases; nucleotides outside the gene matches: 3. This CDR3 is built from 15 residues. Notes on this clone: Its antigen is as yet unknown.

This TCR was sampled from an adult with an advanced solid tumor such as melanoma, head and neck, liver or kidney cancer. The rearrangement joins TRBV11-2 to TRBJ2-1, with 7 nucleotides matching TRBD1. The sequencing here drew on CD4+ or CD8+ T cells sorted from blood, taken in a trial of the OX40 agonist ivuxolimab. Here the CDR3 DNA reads TGTGCCAGCAGCTTAGAACGGGACAGATACAATGAGCAGTTCTTC. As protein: CASSLERDRYNEQFF.